This T cell receptor (beta chain) was documented in a study of blood T cell repertoires in COVID-19. Overall study: Material from acute and convalescent COVID-19 was sourced from the United States, Italy and Spain.

Recruitment covered about two dozen US areas and drew participants whose ages spanned about 18 to 95 years. Cohort placement rested on clinical history that participants reported themselves. The CDR3 spans 15 residues. V trimming: 1 base; J trimming: 4 bases; junction bases outside the gene matches: 4. CDR1 SGHRS and CDR2 YFSETQ come from the germline V gene. Per the authors' pipeline: For nucleated cells, counts were estimated from reference gene primer amplification. Profiling relied on immunoSEQ multiplex PCR, and the TCRdb table lists in-frame clones only, not all of them. From that table come the V and J calls and clone size; the DNA was used to work out D and trimming. The data show 200,000 to 300,000 clones, roughly 86% seen once.

This TCR was sampled from a woman aged 18-29 years who had recovered from COVID-19. This rearrangement joins TRBV5-1 to TRBJ1-4, with TRBD1 matching 7 bases. The specimen was PBMCs or T cells enriched from blood (not recorded which). This CDR3 reads CASSLRDRDNEKLFF. The CDR3 coding sequence is TGCGCCAGCAGCTTGCGGGACAGAGATAATGAAAAACTGTTTTTT.